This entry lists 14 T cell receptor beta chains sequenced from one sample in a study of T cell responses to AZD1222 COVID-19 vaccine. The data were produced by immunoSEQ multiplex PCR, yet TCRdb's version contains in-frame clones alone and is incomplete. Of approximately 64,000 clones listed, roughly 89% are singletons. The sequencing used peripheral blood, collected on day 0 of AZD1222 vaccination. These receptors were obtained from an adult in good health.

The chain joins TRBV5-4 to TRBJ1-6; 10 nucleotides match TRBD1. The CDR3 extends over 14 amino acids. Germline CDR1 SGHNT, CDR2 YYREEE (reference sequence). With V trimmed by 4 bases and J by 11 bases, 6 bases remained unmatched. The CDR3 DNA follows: TGTGCCAGCAGCCCCGGGACAGGGGATGCACCCCTCCACTTT. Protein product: CASSPGTGDAPLHF.

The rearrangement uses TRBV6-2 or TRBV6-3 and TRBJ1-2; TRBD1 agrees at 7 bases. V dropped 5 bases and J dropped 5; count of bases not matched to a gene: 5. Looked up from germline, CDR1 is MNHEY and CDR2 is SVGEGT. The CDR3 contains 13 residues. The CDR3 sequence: CASSNPRGYGYTF. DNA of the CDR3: TGTGCCAGCAGTAACCCCAGGGGGTATGGCTACACCTTC.

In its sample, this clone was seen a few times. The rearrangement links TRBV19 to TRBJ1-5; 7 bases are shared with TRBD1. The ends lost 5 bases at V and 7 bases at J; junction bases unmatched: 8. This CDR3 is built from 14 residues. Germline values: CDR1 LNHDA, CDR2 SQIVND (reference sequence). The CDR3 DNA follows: TGTGCCAGTAGTCCGAACAGGGGTAAACAGCCCCAGCATTTT. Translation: CASSPNRGKQPQHF.

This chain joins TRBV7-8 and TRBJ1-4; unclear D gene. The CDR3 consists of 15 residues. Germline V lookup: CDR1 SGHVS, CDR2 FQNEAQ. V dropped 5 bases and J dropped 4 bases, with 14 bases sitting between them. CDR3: CASSPRSGLNEKLFF. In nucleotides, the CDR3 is TGTGCCAGCAGCCCCCGTTCGGGTCTTAATGAAAAACTGTTTTTT.

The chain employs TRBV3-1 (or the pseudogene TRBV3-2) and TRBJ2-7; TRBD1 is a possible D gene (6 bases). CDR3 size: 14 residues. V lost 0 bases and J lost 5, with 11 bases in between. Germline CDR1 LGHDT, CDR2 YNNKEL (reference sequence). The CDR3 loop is CASSQDAGDNEQYF. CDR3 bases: TGTGCCAGCAGCCAAGATGCAGGGGACAACGAGCAGTACTTC.

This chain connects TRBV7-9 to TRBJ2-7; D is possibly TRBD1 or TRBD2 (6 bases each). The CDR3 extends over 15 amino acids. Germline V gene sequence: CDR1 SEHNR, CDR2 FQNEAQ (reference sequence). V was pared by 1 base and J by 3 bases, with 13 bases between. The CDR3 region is CASSLEWGASYEQYF. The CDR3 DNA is TGTGCCAGCAGCTTAGAGTGGGGGGCAAGCTACGAGCAGTACTTC.

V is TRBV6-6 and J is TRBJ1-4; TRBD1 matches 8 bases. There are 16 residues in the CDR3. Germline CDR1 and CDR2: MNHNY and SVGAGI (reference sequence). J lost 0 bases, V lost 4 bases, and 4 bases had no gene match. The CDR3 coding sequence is TGTGCCAGCAGTTCCAGGACAGGGTCAACTAATGAAAAACTGTTTTTT. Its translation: CASSSRTGSTNEKLFF.

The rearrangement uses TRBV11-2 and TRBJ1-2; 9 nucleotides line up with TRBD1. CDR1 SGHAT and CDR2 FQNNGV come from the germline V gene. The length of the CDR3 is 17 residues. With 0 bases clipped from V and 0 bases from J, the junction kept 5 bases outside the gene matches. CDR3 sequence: CASSLDWWDRANYGYTF. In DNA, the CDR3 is TGTGCCAGCAGCTTAGATTGGTGGGACAGGGCTAACTATGGCTACACCTTC. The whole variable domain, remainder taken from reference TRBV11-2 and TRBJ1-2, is EAGVAQSPRYKIIEKRQSVAFWCNPISGHATLYWYQQILGQGPKLLIQFQNNGVVDDSQLPKDRFSAERLKGVDSTLKIQPAKLEDSAVYLCASSLDWWDRANYGYTFGSGTRLTVV.

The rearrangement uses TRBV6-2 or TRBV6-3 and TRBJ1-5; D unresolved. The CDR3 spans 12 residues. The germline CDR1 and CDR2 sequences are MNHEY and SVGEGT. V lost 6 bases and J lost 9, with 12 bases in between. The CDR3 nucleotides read TGTGCCAGCAGCCTCGGTGAAGGGCCCCAGCATTTT. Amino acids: CASSLGEGPQHF.

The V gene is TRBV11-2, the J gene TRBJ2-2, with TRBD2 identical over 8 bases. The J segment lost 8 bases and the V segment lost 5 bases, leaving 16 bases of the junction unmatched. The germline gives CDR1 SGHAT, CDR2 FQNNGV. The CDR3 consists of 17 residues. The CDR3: CASSPRGGVRNAGELFF. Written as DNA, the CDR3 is TGTGCCAGCAGCCCCCGGGGGGGGGTCCGAAACGCGGGGGAGCTGTTTTTT.

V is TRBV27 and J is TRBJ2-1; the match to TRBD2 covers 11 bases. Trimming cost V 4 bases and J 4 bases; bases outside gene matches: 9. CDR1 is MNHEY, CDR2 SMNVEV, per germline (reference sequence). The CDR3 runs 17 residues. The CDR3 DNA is TGTGCCAGCAGTTCTGGCCCCCTAGCGGGGGGTTACAATGAGCAGTTCTTC. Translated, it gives CASSSGPLAGGYNEQFF.

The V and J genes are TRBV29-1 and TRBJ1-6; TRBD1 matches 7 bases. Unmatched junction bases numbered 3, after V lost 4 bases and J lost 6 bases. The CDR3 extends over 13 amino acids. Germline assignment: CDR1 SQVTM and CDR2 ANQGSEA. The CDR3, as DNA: TGCAGCGTTGGGGCAGGGGGTAATTCACCCCTCCACTTT. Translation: CSVGAGGNSPLHF. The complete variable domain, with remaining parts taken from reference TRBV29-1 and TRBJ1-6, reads SAVISQKPSRDICQRGTSLTIQCQVDSQVTMMFWYRQQPGQSLTLIATANQGSEATYESGFVIDKFPISRPNLTFSTLTVSNMSPEDSSIYLCSVGAGGNSPLHFGNGTRLTVT.

The CDR3 DNA sequence: TGTGCCAGCAGCGGGGCTTCGGCGCAGTATTTT. It is translated as CASSGASAQYF. The rearrangement links TRBV11-2 to TRBJ2-3, with a possible D match to TRBD1 (5 bases). The CDR3 consists of 11 residues. Germline V gene sequence: CDR1 SGHAT, CDR2 FQNNGV. V lost 5 bases to trimming and J lost 10 bases, with 10 bases between them. Variable domain in full (rest from reference TRBV11-2 and TRBJ2-3): EAGVAQSPRYKIIEKRQSVAFWCNPISGHATLYWYQQILGQGPKLLIQFQNNGVVDDSQLPKDRFSAERLKGVDSTLKIQPAKLEDSAVYLCASSGASAQYFGPGTRLTVL.

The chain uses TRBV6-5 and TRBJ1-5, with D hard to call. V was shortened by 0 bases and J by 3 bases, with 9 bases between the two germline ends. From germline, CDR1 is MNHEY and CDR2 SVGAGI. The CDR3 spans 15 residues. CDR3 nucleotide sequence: TGTGCCAGCAGTTACTCGAGACATTACAATCAGCCCCAGCATTTT. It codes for CASSYSRHYNQPQHF.